What follows are 24 T cell receptor beta chains derived from one specimen sequenced in a study of blood T cell repertoires in COVID-19. The repertoire was sequenced with immunoSEQ multiplex PCR; TCRdb's copy has only in-frame clones and lacks some. The top ten clones hold roughly 1.9% of a sample with a few hundred thousand clones, about 80% of them seen once. Specimen: peripheral blood. Receptors originate from a man aged 25-45 years who had recovered from COVID-19.

This clone came up once. The CDR3 spells CASSLGTGNEKLFF. The CDR3 nucleotides read TGTGCCAGCAGCTTGGGGACAGGGAATGAAAAACTGTTTTTT. The chain uses TRBV5-6 and TRBJ1-4; TRBD1 agrees at 8 bases. The CDR3 loop spans 14 amino acids. Trimming took 0 bases from V and 5 from J; bases not matched to a gene: 0. CDR1 and CDR2 (germline): SGHDT, YYEEEE.

The J gene is TRBJ2-2, the V gene TRBV6-7; 8 bases map to TRBD1. TRBV6-7 is annotated as an ORF whose role is uncertain. V shed 9 bases, J shed 1 base, and the junction held 10 bases outside the gene matches. The CDR3 extends over 16 amino acids. The CDR3 nucleotides are TGTGCCAGTGGAAGCGCCGGGACAGGGAACACCGGGGAGCTGTTTTTT. Residues: CASGSAGTGNTGELFF.

This chain links TRBV5-4 with TRBJ1-3; no definite D call. V lost 0 bases and J 0 bases, leaving 4 bases between the germline ends. From germline, CDR1 is SGHNT and CDR2 YYREEE (reference sequence). The CDR3 has 14 residues. The CDR3 loop is CASSLDLSGNTIYF. CDR3 sequence (DNA): TGTGCCAGCAGCTTGGATCTCTCTGGAAACACCATATATTTT.

The V call is TRBV5-1, the J call TRBJ2-5, with D hard to call. The germline V gene has CDR1 SGHRS and CDR2 YFSETQ. Trimming pared 1 base from V and 4 bases from J, leaving 8 bases between. CDR3 size: 13 residues. CDR3 bases: TGCGCCAGCAGCTTGTTCGGCGGAGAGACCCAGTACTTC. Encoded protein: CASSLFGGETQYF.

The chain joins TRBV4-2 to TRBJ1-5; D is undetermined. The CDR3 sequence is 15 residues long. The germline V gene encodes CDR1 LGHNA and CDR2 YNFKEQ. V lost 0 bases and J lost 4, with 10 bases in between. This chain's CDR3 is CASSQDTTGNQPQHF. In nucleotides, the CDR3 is TGTGCCAGCAGCCAAGATACGACGGGGAATCAGCCCCAGCATTTT.

In DNA form, the CDR3 reads TGTGCCAGCAGTTTGGGACAGCTCTACGAGCAGTACGTC. Its protein product is CASSLGQLYEQYV. The chain couples TRBV12-3 or TRBV12-4 to TRBJ2-7; 7 nucleotides agree with TRBD1. V gave up 3 bases and J gave up 3 bases; unmatched junction bases: 2. The CDR3 consists of 13 residues.

The chain recombines TRBV19 with TRBJ2-1, with a weak D call TRBD1 (8 bases). V was trimmed by 4 bases and J by 4 bases, leaving 14 bases between them. Germline-derived CDR1 and CDR2 are LNHDA and SQIVND (reference sequence). The CDR3 contains 15 residues. CDR3 region: CASSTTGGGYNEQFF. The CDR3 nucleotides read TGTGCCAGTAGTACAACAGGGGGGGGTTACAATGAGCAGTTCTTC. Complete variable domain (other parts from reference TRBV19 and TRBJ2-1): DGGITQSPKYLFRKEGQNVTLSCEQNLNHDAMYWYRQDPGQGLRLIYYSQIVNDFQKGDIAEGYSVSREKKESFPLTVTSAQKNPTAFYLCASSTTGGGYNEQFFGPGTRLTVL.

The rearrangement uses TRBV28 and TRBJ1-1, with TRBD1 matching 8 bases. CDR1 MDHEN and CDR2 SYDVKM come from the germline V gene. V shed 5 bases, J shed 1 base, and the junction held 3 bases outside the gene matches. The CDR3 runs 14 residues. The CDR3 DNA is TGTGCCAGCAGTCCAGGGACAGGGAACACTGAAGCTTTCTTT. This encodes CASSPGTGNTEAFF.

This clone was seen a single time. The chain carries TRBV19 and TRBJ1-5, with D uncertain. V was cut by 5 bases and J by 9 bases, with 23 bases left in between. Germline assignment: CDR1 LNHDA and CDR2 SQIVND (reference sequence). The CDR3 length is 16 residues. The CDR3 nucleotides read TGTGCCAGTAGTCCCCCGGGAGCCAGAGCCATCACGCCCCAGCATTTT. Residues: CASSPPGARAITPQHF.

For this clone: This sample also contains other DNA sequences that code for the same CDR3. This sequence joins TRBV6-1 and TRBJ1-3; D remains ambiguous. The CDR3 runs to 14 residues. Germline CDR1 and CDR2: MNHNS and SASEGT. V was pared by 3 bases and J by 0 bases, with 6 bases between. CDR3 sequence: CASSDLSSGNTIYF. The CDR3 DNA reads TGTGCCAGCAGTGATTTGAGCTCTGGAAACACCATATATTTT.

The chain is built from TRBV5-6 and TRBJ1-2, with 7 bases matching TRBD1. Germline-derived CDR1 and CDR2 are SGHDT and YYEEEE. This CDR3 has 14 amino acids. Trimming at V came to 4 bases and at J to 0 bases, leaving 3 bases not matched to a gene. CDR3 amino acids: CASSRDRANYGYTF. CDR3 bases: TGTGCCAGCAGCCGGGACAGAGCTAACTATGGCTACACCTTC.

The chain combines TRBV4-1 with TRBJ1-1; weak D call: TRBD1 (6 bases). V was trimmed by 6 bases and J by 0 bases, leaving 17 bases between them. Germline lookup yields CDR1 MGHRA and CDR2 YSYEKL. CDR3 length equals 16 residues. The CDR3 reads CASRTGILSLNTEAFF. CDR3 nucleotides: TGCGCCAGCAGGACAGGAATCCTTTCTCTGAACACTGAAGCTTTCTTT.

This sequence joins TRBV10-3 and TRBJ1-1, with 7 positions matching TRBD1. J gave up 1 base and V 6 bases, and 5 bases lay outside the gene matches. The germline CDR1 and CDR2 sequences are ENHRY and SYGVKD. The CDR3 spans 14 residues. CDR3 in amino acids: CAIRRDRENTEAFF. CDR3 DNA: TGTGCCATCAGGAGAGACAGGGAGAACACTGAAGCTTTCTTT.

J is TRBJ1-1 and V is TRBV18; maybe TRBD1 (5 bases). The CDR3 covers 14 residues. Germline V CDR1 and CDR2: KGHSH, LQKENI. Between the trimmed V and J ends, which lost 6 bases and 4 bases, there was a span of 15 bases. CDR3 nucleotide sequence: TGTGCCAGCTCGGCCGGATCGGGACTCACTGAAGCTTTCTTT. Translation gives CASSAGSGLTEAFF.

This rearrangement joins TRBV4-2 to TRBJ2-7, with D perhaps matching TRBD2 (6 bases). This CDR3 is 15 amino acids long. The V end lost 1 base, the J end lost 1 base, and 11 bases lay between the germline ends. Germline CDR1 and CDR2: LGHNA and YNFKEQ. CDR3 region: CASSQVGGSSYEQYV. In DNA, the CDR3 is TGTGCCAGCAGCCAAGTGGGGGGATCTTCCTACGAGCAGTACGTC.

The count of this clone is one. This rearrangement joins TRBV3-1 (or the pseudogene TRBV3-2) to TRBJ1-1; weak D call: TRBD1 (5 bases). The CDR3 has 11 amino acids. The V gene lost 4 bases and the J gene lost 10 bases, with 10 bases spanning the gap. The germline CDR1 and CDR2 sequences are LGHDT and YNNKEL (reference sequence). Written as DNA, the CDR3 is TGTGCCAGCAGCCGTGGGGGAGGAGCTTTCTTT. Protein product: CASSRGGGAFF.

The chain combines TRBV29-1 with TRBJ1-2; D uncertain. V dropped 0 bases and J dropped 1 base, with 9 bases sitting between them. Per the germline V gene, CDR1 is SQVTM and CDR2 is ANQGSEA. The CDR3 sequence is 14 residues long. CDR3 in DNA: TGCAGCGTTGAAGATAACGGTAATAACTATGGCTACACCTTC. Protein: CSVEDNGNNYGYTF.

The J gene is TRBJ2-7, the V gene TRBV18; TRBD1 matches at 8 bases. The CDR3 runs 14 residues. Germline values: CDR1 KGHSH, CDR2 LQKENI. The V segment lost 5 bases and the J segment 2 bases; nucleotides outside the gene matches: 5. The CDR3 nucleotides are TGTGCCAGCTCATCGGGACAGGTGGCCTACGAGCAGTACTTC. Translation: CASSSGQVAYEQYF.

The chain has TRBV3-1 (or the pseudogene TRBV3-2) and TRBJ2-2; tentatively, D is TRBD1 (6 bases). CDR3 length: 15 residues. Per the germline V gene, CDR1 is LGHDT and CDR2 is YNNKEL (reference sequence). The V gene lost 6 bases and the J gene lost 7 bases, with 18 bases spanning the gap. CDR3 DNA sequence: TGTGCCAGCAGGCAAACTGCAGGGGCAGGCGGGGAGCTGTTTTTT. This encodes CASRQTAGAGGELFF.

The chain combines TRBV7-9 with TRBJ1-1, with 8 positions matching TRBD1. This CDR3 spans 12 amino acids. Losses at the gene ends were 6 bases for V and 11 bases for J; bases not matched to a gene: 8. Germline V gives CDR1 SEHNR, CDR2 FQNEAQ (reference sequence). The chain's CDR3 is CASSLQGGEAFF. The DNA for the CDR3 is TGTGCCAGCAGTCTACAGGGGGGTGAGGCTTTCTTT.

J is TRBJ2-7 and V is TRBV5-1; D possibly corresponds to TRBD1 (6 bases). The CDR3 extends over 14 amino acids. Germline values: CDR1 SGHRS, CDR2 YFSETQ. Trimming cost V 4 bases and J 2 bases, with 13 bases left between them. The CDR3, as DNA: TGCGCCAGCAGCGTAGAGGACAGACCCTACGAGCAGTACTTC. It translates to CASSVEDRPYEQYF.

The rearrangement uses TRBV6-5 and TRBJ2-7, with 8 bases matching TRBD1. Germline V gene data show CDR1 as MNHEY and CDR2 as SVGAGI. This CDR3 is 14 amino acids long. V shed 5 bases and J 3 bases; nucleotides not matched to a gene: 6. CDR3 amino acids: CASSTATGDYEQYV. The CDR3 DNA reads TGTGCCAGCAGTACAGCGACAGGGGACTACGAGCAGTACGTC.

V and J are TRBV12-5 and TRBJ1-3, with a weak D call TRBD1 (6 bases). CDR3 length: 19 amino acids. Trimming left V 6 bases short and J 0 bases short, with 24 bases between. Germline V lookup: CDR1 LGHNT, CDR2 FRNRAP. The CDR3 sequence is CASGLTDPGGGRSGNTIYF. CDR3 nucleotide sequence: TGTGCTAGTGGCCTCACCGACCCCGGGGGGGGCCGCTCTGGAAACACCATATATTTT.

The chain employs TRBV4-2 and TRBJ1-2, with D unresolved. Trimming removed 2 bases at V and 2 bases at J, with 12 bases between. The CDR3 length is 15 residues. Germline CDR1 is LGHNA and CDR2 is YNFKEQ. This CDR3 reads CASSQNSKTNYGYTF. The CDR3 DNA sequence: TGTGCCAGCAGCCAAAACAGCAAAACAAACTATGGCTACACCTTC.